The clone carrying this T cell receptor (beta chain) was counted ten times or more. This CDR3 spans 13 amino acids. The V gene lost 5 bases and the J gene lost 9 bases, with 14 bases spanning the gap. Germline CDR1 is SGHVS and CDR2 is FNYEAQ. This sample stems from a study of early T cells in non-severe SARS-CoV-2 infection. The TCR library protocol attached unique molecular identifiers to the individual cDNA molecules. TCRdb analysed the 5' RACE reads with MiXCR anew, one entry per CDR3 protein. This sample has some 57,000 distinct CDR3 sequences, with approximately 8% found just once. Sequencing was carried out using whole blood. V is TRBV7-6 and J is TRBJ2-1; D call uncertain. The clonotype comes from an adult who was a healthcare worker with PCR-confirmed SARS-CoV-2 infection or an uninfected control (not recorded which). In DNA form, the CDR3 reads TGTGCCAGCAGCCCGGGTTTCCCCGGTGAGCAGTTCTTC. Its translation: CASSPGFPGEQFF.